Listed here are 32 T cell receptor beta chains from one sample, sequenced in a study of blood T cells in healthy people across ages. The use of a sample-barcoded 5' primer and a J-beta primer mix characterized a second PCR of roughly 6 to 11 cycles. TCRdb fed the 5' RACE reads into MiXCR, producing one record per CDR3 protein. The data show about 1.4 million distinct CDR3 sequences, with approximately 59% seen just once and over 5.5% held by the top ten. Input material: blood. All receptors derive from a man aged 18-30 years in good health.

CDR3 residues: CASSWGTSGSKQYF. The CDR3 nucleotides read TGTGCCAGCAGCTGGGGGACTAGCGGGAGTAAGCAGTACTTC. This chain links TRBV5-5 with TRBJ2-4; 14 nucleotides line up with TRBD2. V dropped 3 bases and J dropped 13; count of bases not matched to a gene: 6. Germline CDR1 and CDR2: SGHKS and YYEKEE (reference sequence). CDR3 length: 14 residues.

V and J are TRBV27 and TRBJ1-2, with D perhaps TRBD1 (5 bases). The V end was cut by 3 bases, the J end by 0 bases, with 8 bases between. The CDR3 is 14 residues long. Germline CDR1 reads MNHEY; CDR2 reads SMNVEV (reference sequence). The CDR3 protein is CASSLGVANYGYTF. The CDR3 DNA sequence: TGTGCCAGCAGTTTGGGGGTAGCTAACTATGGCTACACCTTC.

This chain connects TRBV7-9 to TRBJ2-2; no clear D. V was trimmed by 8 bases and J by 3 bases, leaving 7 bases between them. The CDR3 is made up of 12 amino acids. CDR1 SEHNR and CDR2 FQNEAQ come from the germline V gene (reference sequence). The CDR3 DNA is TGTGCCAGCGGGCCTTACACCGGGGAGCTGTTTTTT. Its translation: CASGPYTGELFF.

This clonotype was seen a handful of times. The V call is TRBV12-3 or TRBV12-4, the J call TRBJ2-1; 9 bases agree with TRBD1. V dropped 5 bases and J dropped 3; count of bases not matched to a gene: 5. The CDR3 spans 15 residues. CDR3 DNA sequence: TGTGCCAGCAGTGCCACAGGGGGCGACTACAATGAGCAGTTCTTC. Amino acid sequence: CASSATGGDYNEQFF.

This chain uses TRBV7-9 with TRBJ2-3; 8 bases align to TRBD2. V dropped 2 bases and J dropped 0; count of bases not matched to a gene: 4. CDR1 SEHNR and CDR2 FQNEAQ come from the germline V gene (reference sequence). CDR3 length: 16 amino acids. The CDR3 spells CASSLRAGASTDTQYF. Here the CDR3 DNA reads TGTGCCAGCAGCTTACGAGCGGGGGCTAGCACAGATACGCAGTATTTT.

CDR3 bases: TGTGCCAGCAGCCCTCTGTCTACGCAGTATTTT. Translated, it gives CASSPLSTQYF. The chain uses TRBV7-2 and TRBJ2-3; D is undetermined. Trimming left V 5 bases short and J 8 bases short, with 8 bases between. CDR1 is SGHTA, CDR2 FQGNSA, per germline. The CDR3 loop spans 11 amino acids.

This chain links TRBV29-1 with TRBJ2-4, with D possibly being TRBD1 (5 bases). Trimming took off 1 base at V and 6 bases at J, with 10 bases between the two ends. The germline V gene has CDR1 SQVTM and CDR2 ANQGSEA. The length of the CDR3 is 13 residues. The CDR3 region has the DNA TGCAGCGTTGAAGGGGGCTCTGGAAACATTCAGTACTTC. Translation gives CSVEGGSGNIQYF. Full variable domain (rest looked up from reference TRBV29-1 and TRBJ2-4): SAVISQKPSRDICQRGTSLTIQCQVDSQVTMMFWYRQQPGQSLTLIATANQGSEATYESGFVIDKFPISRPNLTFSTLTVSNMSPEDSSIYLCSVEGGSGNIQYFGAGTRLSVL.

CDR3 residues: CASGSPGQGLTYEQYF. CDR3 DNA: TGTGCCAGCGGTTCCCCGGGACAGGGACTAACCTACGAGCAGTACTTC. The chain links TRBV27 to TRBJ2-4, with 9 bases identical to TRBD1. The last part of the DNA fits TRBJ2-7 better; the J call may be wrong. This CDR3 is 16 amino acids long. Germline V CDR1 and CDR2: MNHEY, SMNVEV (reference sequence).

This clonotype was observed a handful of times. The chain is built from TRBV29-1 and TRBJ2-1; 7 nucleotides match TRBD1. Trimming removed 6 bases from V and 4 bases from J; junction bases left unmatched: 15. CDR1 is SQVTM and CDR2 is ANQGSEA in the germline V gene. This CDR3 contains 16 residues. The CDR3 region is CSVVVPGQTFYNEQFF. The CDR3 DNA reads TGCAGCGTGGTTGTACCGGGACAGACCTTTTACAATGAGCAGTTCTTC.

The J gene is TRBJ2-5, the V gene TRBV12-3 or TRBV12-4; tentative D call: TRBD1 (5 bases). The CDR3 is 16 amino acids. Trimming shortened V by 6 bases and J by 2 bases, and 19 bases separated the two germline ends. The CDR3 is CASSSKIQVPQETQYF. The DNA for the CDR3 is TGTGCCAGCAGCTCGAAGATACAGGTCCCTCAAGAGACCCAGTACTTC.

This clonotype was seen repeatedly, ten times or more. CDR3 in amino acids: CASSLSGASPNPEQFF. For the CDR3, the DNA is TGTGCCAGCAGTCTATCAGGGGCTAGCCCCAATCCTGAGCAGTTCTTC. This rearrangement joins TRBV13 to TRBJ2-1; weak D call: TRBD1 (6 bases). Deletions cut 6 bases from V and 9 bases from J, with 24 bases between. Germline CDR1 reads PRHDT; CDR2 reads FYEKMQ (reference sequence). CDR3 length equals 16 residues.

This rearrangement joins TRBV29-1 to TRBJ1-1; a weak D match, TRBD1 (5 bases). V was trimmed by 3 bases and J by 10 bases, leaving 15 bases between them. This CDR3 contains 12 residues. Germline CDR1 is SQVTM and CDR2 is ANQGSEA. The DNA of the CDR3 is TGCAGCGTTGAGGACACCGGCTCCCGAGCTTTCTTT. Protein: CSVEDTGSRAFF. The whole variable domain, remainder taken from reference TRBV29-1 and TRBJ1-1, is SAVISQKPSRDICQRGTSLTIQCQVDSQVTMMFWYRQQPGQSLTLIATANQGSEATYESGFVIDKFPISRPNLTFSTLTVSNMSPEDSSIYLCSVEDTGSRAFFGQGTRLTVV.

The gene calls are TRBV12-3 or TRBV12-4 and TRBJ2-5; D not certain. Trimming removed 3 bases from V and 12 bases from J, with 14 bases in between. This CDR3 contains 12 residues. CDR3 nucleotide sequence: TGTGCCAGCAGTTTTCAGTCCTACGAGGAGTACTTC. Protein sequence: CASSFQSYEEYF.

V gene TRBV4-1 combines with J gene TRBJ2-1; tentatively, D is TRBD1 (5 bases). This CDR3 contains 14 residues. V was pared by 4 bases and J by 6 bases, with 13 bases between. Per the germline V gene, CDR1 is MGHRA and CDR2 is YSYEKL. Here the CDR3 reads CASSPEGAVNEQFF. The DNA for the CDR3 is TGCGCCAGCAGCCCCGAAGGGGCGGTCAATGAGCAGTTCTTC.

The V and J genes are TRBV20-1 and TRBJ2-4; tentatively, D is TRBD1 (6 bases). This CDR3 has 15 residues. The V gene's germline CDR1 is DFQATT and CDR2 SNEGSKA (reference sequence). V was shortened by 3 bases and J by 0 bases, with 12 bases between the two germline ends. CDR3 DNA sequence: TGCAGTGCTAGCAGGACAGACCTAGCCAAAAACATTCAGTACTTC. It specifies CSASRTDLAKNIQYF.

This clonotype was detected a few times. The V gene is TRBV20-1, the J gene TRBJ2-3, with 9 positions matching TRBD1. J was trimmed by 4 bases and V by 6 bases; bases with no gene match: 2. The CDR3 is 12 amino acids. Germline-derived CDR1 and CDR2 are DFQATT and SNEGSKA (reference sequence). The DNA of the CDR3 is TGCAGTGCGCGGACAGGGGCAGATACGCAGTATTTT. Protein sequence: CSARTGADTQYF.

This clonotype was seen more than once but under ten times. The CDR3, as DNA: TGTGCCAGCAGCTTGATCAGGGCCTCCTACGAGCAGTACTTC. Translated: CASSLIRASYEQYF. The genes are TRBV5-5 and TRBJ2-7; perhaps TRBD1 as D (5 bases). V was trimmed by 1 base and J by 0 bases, leaving 8 bases between them. Germline V gives CDR1 SGHKS, CDR2 YYEKEE (reference sequence). The CDR3 is 14 residues long.

This chain joins TRBV5-1 and TRBJ1-2; the D is unclear. Germline assignment: CDR1 SGHRS and CDR2 YFSETQ. The CDR3 length is 13 residues. Between the trimmed V and J ends, which lost 0 bases and 4 bases, there was a span of 7 bases. CDR3 sequence: CASSLDVTYGYTF. Here the CDR3 DNA reads TGCGCCAGCAGCTTGGACGTGACCTATGGCTACACCTTC.

The rearrangement links TRBV9 to TRBJ1-1; TRBD1 might be the D (6 bases). Per germline, CDR1 SGDLS and CDR2 YYNGEE. Trimming shortened V by 2 bases and J by 0 bases, and 17 bases separated the two germline ends. The CDR3 consists of 17 residues. The CDR3 DNA is TGTGCCAGCAGCGTCCAGGGGCAGGGCTTTATGAACACTGAAGCTTTCTTT. Protein sequence: CASSVQGQGFMNTEAFF.

The chain recombines TRBV4-1 with TRBJ2-1; the D is unclear. The CDR3 loop spans 16 amino acids. Germline-derived CDR1 and CDR2 are MGHRA and YSYEKL. V was trimmed by 4 bases and J by 5 bases, leaving 18 bases between them. This CDR3 is CASSRITRATHNEQFF. In DNA, the CDR3 is TGCGCCAGCAGCCGCATCACTCGAGCGACACACAATGAGCAGTTCTTC.

In this sample, this clonotype turned up a few times. This chain uses TRBV6-1 with TRBJ2-7; 10 bases are a match to TRBD2. The J call may be faulty, since TRBJ2-5 better matches the DNA end. The CDR3 is 15 amino acids. Germline V lookup: CDR1 MNHNS, CDR2 SASEGT. The CDR3 bases are TGTGCCAGCAGGGTGCAACTAGCGGGAAAAGAGACCCAGTACTTC. This codes for CASRVQLAGKETQYF.

The chain recombines TRBV4-3 with TRBJ2-3; TRBD1 aligns across 8 bases. This CDR3 spans 16 amino acids. Germline trimming cut 4 bases from V and 0 bases from J; bases unmatched to any gene: 6. Germline V gene data show CDR1 as LGHNA and CDR2 as YSLEER. This CDR3 reads CASSPGTGASTDTQYF. The CDR3 region has the DNA TGCGCCAGCAGCCCCGGGACAGGAGCCAGCACAGATACGCAGTATTTT.

This clonotype was detected a few times. In DNA form, the CDR3 reads TGTGCCATCAGTGTACGGGGTAGTGATGAGCAGTTCTTC. As protein: CAISVRGSDEQFF. V gene TRBV10-3 combines with J gene TRBJ2-1, with a tentative D call TRBD2 (5 bases). Trimming removed 4 bases at V and 8 bases at J, with 12 bases between. CDR1 ENHRY and CDR2 SYGVKD come from the germline V gene. The CDR3 is 13 residues long.

This clonotype was counted between two and nine times. The V call is TRBV7-2, the J call TRBJ2-5; 8 nucleotides line up with TRBD2. Germline V gene lookup returns CDR1 SGHTA and CDR2 FQGNSA. V lost 1 base and J lost 4; bases outside the gene matches: 11. The CDR3 length is 17 residues. This CDR3 reads CASSLGTSGPPRETQYF. The CDR3 DNA reads TGTGCCAGCAGCTTAGGTACTAGCGGTCCCCCAAGAGAGACCCAGTACTTC.

The CDR3 sequence: CAISDGLALYNEQFF. The CDR3 DNA sequence: TGTGCCATCAGTGATGGTCTAGCCCTCTACAATGAGCAGTTCTTC. V usage is TRBV10-3 and J usage is TRBJ2-1, with D perhaps matching TRBD2 (5 bases). Trimming shortened V by 3 bases and J by 3 bases, and 12 bases separated the two germline ends. Germline V gene data show CDR1 as ENHRY and CDR2 as SYGVKD. CDR3 length equals 15 residues.

The chain employs TRBV27 and TRBJ1-2; D unresolved. There are 14 residues in the CDR3. CDR1 MNHEY and CDR2 SMNVEV come from the germline V gene (reference sequence). Trimming took off 3 bases at V and 2 bases at J, with 10 bases between the two ends. The CDR3 spells CASSFGPANYGYTF. The CDR3 bases are TGTGCCAGCAGTTTTGGCCCTGCCAACTATGGCTACACCTTC.

There are a few counts of this clonotype. The rearrangement uses TRBV7-2 and TRBJ2-1; 8 bases agree with TRBD2. Germline V gene data show CDR1 as SGHTA and CDR2 as FQGNSA. With V trimmed by 3 bases and J by 5 bases, 6 bases remained unmatched. The CDR3 covers 15 residues. CDR3 region: CASSLRGAINNEQFF. The CDR3 nucleotides read TGTGCCAGCAGCTTGCGGGGGGCCATCAACAATGAGCAGTTCTTC.

The J gene is TRBJ2-7, the V gene TRBV5-1, with 9 bases that match TRBD2. Germline-derived CDR1 and CDR2 are SGHRS and YFSETQ. CDR3 size: 16 residues. V shed 0 bases and J 4 bases; nucleotides not matched to a gene: 8. CDR3 in DNA: TGCGCCAGCAGCTTGGAGGTCAAAGCGGGAGGATACGAGCAGTACTTC. Translating it yields CASSLEVKAGGYEQYF.

The rearrangement uses TRBV27 and TRBJ1-1; 8 nucleotides align to TRBD1. V shed 6 bases and J 5 bases; nucleotides not matched to a gene: 8. This CDR3 contains 14 residues. Germline values: CDR1 MNHEY, CDR2 SMNVEV (reference sequence). CDR3 bases: TGTGCCAGCAGATTTACAGGGGGTGGAACTGAAGCTTTCTTT. Residues: CASRFTGGGTEAFF.

J is TRBJ2-5 and V is TRBV7-8; TRBD2 aligns across 14 bases. Losses at the gene ends were 4 bases for V and 3 bases for J; bases not matched to a gene: 1. CDR3 length: 15 amino acids. CDR1 SGHVS and CDR2 FQNEAQ come from the germline V gene. CDR3 protein: CASSSGLAGEETQYF. CDR3 DNA: TGTGCCAGCAGCTCGGGACTAGCGGGGGAAGAGACCCAGTACTTC.

This clonotype was picked up one time. The genes are TRBV29-1 and TRBJ1-1; tentative D call: TRBD1 (5 bases). The CDR3 is made up of 12 amino acids. The germline gives CDR1 SQVTM, CDR2 ANQGSEA. Trimming stripped 3 bases from V and 4 bases from J, with 9 bases between. CDR3 residues: CSVEGGGTEAFF. The CDR3 region has the DNA TGCAGCGTTGAGGGGGGAGGCACTGAAGCTTTCTTT. The full variable domain, completed using reference TRBV29-1 and TRBJ1-1, is SAVISQKPSRDICQRGTSLTIQCQVDSQVTMMFWYRQQPGQSLTLIATANQGSEATYESGFVIDKFPISRPNLTFSTLTVSNMSPEDSSIYLCSVEGGGTEAFFGQGTRLTVV.

V and J are TRBV20-1 and TRBJ2-5; no clear D gene. The end of the DNA is better explained by TRBJ2-7, so the J call may be wrong. CDR3 length equals 12 residues. The germline CDR1 and CDR2 sequences are DFQATT and SNEGSKA (reference sequence). The CDR3 here is CSAITSSYEQYF. The CDR3 DNA reads TGCAGTGCTATTACTTCCTCCTACGAGCAGTACTTC.